Described below is a single T cell receptor beta chain sequence and its context. What it binds is unknown. The record originates from a study of T cell responses to AZD1222 COVID-19 vaccine. General study points: Spike-specific TCR breadth and depth went up after people got two AZD1222 doses.

The CDR3 is 15 residues long. The V gene end was trimmed by 5 bases and the J gene end by 3 bases; junction bases not matched to a gene: 6. Germline assignment: CDR1 MDHEN and CDR2 SYDVKM. Profiling relied on immunoSEQ multiplex PCR, and the TCRdb table lists in-frame clones only, not all of them. The data show 95,000 to 150,000 clones, over 85% seen once. The chain carries TRBV28 and TRBJ1-2; 10 bases line up with TRBD1. The source was peripheral blood, collected on day 0 of AZD1222 vaccination. The receptor was derived from an adult in good health. In DNA form, the CDR3 reads TGTGCCAGCAGTCCACCGACAGGGGGCTACTATGGCTACACCTTC. As protein: CASSPPTGGYYGYTF.